The subject of this entry is one T cell receptor beta chain. TCRdb keeps only in-frame clones here, not all; method: immunoSEQ multiplex PCR. Of more than 150,000 clones detected, 84% appear once; the ten largest clones hold roughly 14%. V shed 5 bases, J shed 4 bases, and the junction held 5 bases outside the gene matches. The CDR3 covers 15 residues. CDR1 LNHNV and CDR2 YYDKDF come from the germline V gene (reference sequence). These data originate in a study of blood T cell repertoires in COVID-19. The wider study: T cells, B-cell-depleted T cells, or PBMCs supplied cDNA or gDNA.

The source of this sequence is a young man with active or convalescent COVID-19. Sequencing was done on a sample of peripheral blood. V gene TRBV15 combines with J gene TRBJ2-2; 9 bases are shared with TRBD1. The CDR3 here is CATSVRQGVTGELFF. In DNA form, the CDR3 reads TGTGCCACCAGCGTACGACAGGGGGTCACCGGGGAGCTGTTTTTT.